This record concerns one T cell receptor beta chain sequence. Exclusion followed for patients with uncontrolled infection, other autoimmune disease, pregnancy or lactation. For the diagnoses, clinical symptoms, serum thyroxine and TRAb, thyroid ultrasound and orbital computed tomography were used. The sample comes from a study of T cells in Graves' hyperthyroidism and ophthalmopathy. Researchers took RNA transcripts and amplified the TCR beta CDR3 regions from them. Using the HTBI primer set, a first-round RT-PCR was run on the TCR CDR3. Each CDR3 protein is one row after TCRdb ran MiXCR on the multiplex PCR reads. Here the sample spans roughly 500,000 distinct CDR3 sequences, approximately 44% being singletons. The CDR3 is 14 amino acids. Germline V gene data show CDR1 as ENHRY and CDR2 as SYGVKD. With V trimmed by 7 bases and J by 8 bases, 13 bases remained unmatched.

The sequence was collected from an adult woman with Graves' disease, either hyperthyroidism or ophthalmopathy (not recorded which). The V gene is TRBV10-3, the J gene TRBJ2-5; TRBD1 agrees at 7 bases. Input material: peripheral blood or thyroid tissue (not recorded which). The CDR3 spells CAITPGQYQFTQYF. The CDR3 coding sequence is TGTGCCATCACGCCGGGACAGTATCAATTCACCCAGTACTTC.